This is a list of T cell receptor beta chains from one sample in a study of CD8+CD57+ T cells in acquired aplastic anemia. TCRdb redid the calling of the reads with MiXCR, one entry per CDR3 protein. Of 200,000 or so distinct CDR3 sequences in the sample, roughly 64% were seen once. The sample consisted of sorted CD4+, CD8+, or CD8+CD57+ T cells (not recorded which) from PBMCs. The receptors come from a human donor with severe aplastic anemia or a healthy control (not recorded which). The CDR3 runs from the conserved cysteine through the conserved F or W.

cdr3_aa | v_call
CSTPGHSHNQPQHF | TRBV20-1
CASTPGQGPYSNQPQHF | TRBV6-4
CASSSPLVNGPQHF | TRBV12-3/TRBV12-4
CASSPREQEAQYF | TRBV28
CASTRRGGSEEAFF | TRBV2
CASSLRSPRDRRTSWAQYF | TRBV7-9
CASSSRDRGRETQYF | TRBV9
CSARKQGSEQYF | TRBV20-1
CASRVSGAQETQYF | TRBV7-2
CASSPSYISMNTEAFF | TRBV19
CASSLIAGSNLKANTEAFF | TRBV7-2
CASSIGGTIGHEQYF | TRBV19
CASSRTLGQPNQPQHF | TRBV19
CASSLGVGGGEQFF | TRBV11-2